These 23 T cell receptor beta chains were all obtained from the same sample, sequenced in a study of T cell responses to AZD1222 COVID-19 vaccine. This table comes from immunoSEQ multiplex PCR, and its TCRdb copy is limited to in-frame clones, with some not included. The repertoire holds about 150,000 clones, with 85% to 90% as singletons. Sample: peripheral blood, taken on day 0 of MenACWY control vaccination. The receptors shown here come from an adult in good health.

This clone was recorded a few times. The CDR3 DNA follows: TGTGCCAGCAGTCCGCGGCAGACTTACAATGAGCAGTTCTTC. Amino acids: CASSPRQTYNEQFF. The chain recombines TRBV2 with TRBJ2-1; D uncertain. The CDR3 sequence is 14 residues long. In germline, CDR1 is SNHLY, CDR2 FYNNEI. Trimming removed 5 bases from V and 4 bases from J, with 12 bases in between.

The chain recombines TRBV7-8 with TRBJ1-2; D is unresolved. The CDR3 runs to 15 residues. V lost 5 bases and J 4 bases, leaving 17 bases between the germline ends. Germline CDR1 is SGHVS and CDR2 is FQNEAQ. The CDR3 loop is CASSAHLTASYGYTF. The DNA of the CDR3 is TGTGCCAGCAGCGCGCATTTAACCGCTAGCTATGGCTACACCTTC.

The V and J genes are TRBV7-9 and TRBJ1-5, with D hard to call. This CDR3 comprises 13 residues. Between the trimmed V and J ends, which lost 2 bases and 1 base, there was a span of 3 bases. From germline, CDR1 is SEHNR and CDR2 FQNEAQ (reference sequence). The CDR3 DNA reads as TGTGCCAGCAGCTTATCCAGCAATCAGCCCCAGCATTTT. It translates to CASSLSSNQPQHF.

The rearrangement uses TRBV4-3 and TRBJ2-7; 7 nucleotides match TRBD1. The J segment lost 9 bases and the V segment lost 1 base, leaving 9 bases of the junction unmatched. The length of the CDR3 is 14 residues. CDR1 and CDR2 (germline): LGHNA, YSLEER. DNA of the CDR3: TGCGCCAGCAGCCAAGGATCGGGACAGAGGGGGCAGTACTTC. Translated, it gives CASSQGSGQRGQYF.

This clone appeared once. The rearrangement uses TRBV5-4 and TRBJ1-2; perhaps TRBD1 as D (6 bases). The CDR3 has 18 amino acids. Germline V lookup: CDR1 SGHNT, CDR2 YYREEE (reference sequence). V shed 4 bases and J shed 2 bases, with 24 bases lying between them. The CDR3 sequence is CASSPQRLLDRMNYGYTF. The CDR3, as DNA: TGTGCCAGCAGCCCCCAACGTCTCCTTGACAGGATGAACTATGGCTACACCTTC.

J is TRBJ2-7 and V is TRBV7-2, with D hard to call. This CDR3 has 13 residues. Trimming stripped 2 bases from V and 6 bases from J, with 11 bases between. The germline V gene encodes CDR1 SGHTA and CDR2 FQGNSA. In nucleotides, the CDR3 is TGTGCCAGCAGCTTACAGGCTGGAGTCGAGCAGTACTTC. Its protein is CASSLQAGVEQYF.

The chain couples TRBV6-1 to TRBJ2-1; 7 nucleotides agree with TRBD1. Losses at the gene ends were 5 bases for V and 4 bases for J; bases not matched to a gene: 8. This CDR3 spans 15 amino acids. The germline gives CDR1 MNHNS, CDR2 SASEGT. The CDR3 protein is CASSPQGSQYNEQFF. The CDR3 nucleotides read TGTGCCAGCAGTCCACAGGGGAGTCAATACAATGAGCAGTTCTTC.

The chain's CDR3 is CASSHTGRNSGNTIYF. The CDR3 nucleotides are TGTGCCAGCAGCCACACGGGACGGAACTCTGGAAACACCATATATTTT. The V and J genes are TRBV3-1 (or the pseudogene TRBV3-2) and TRBJ1-3, with TRBD1 as a possible D gene (5 bases). This CDR3 contains 16 residues. Looked up from germline, CDR1 is LGHDT and CDR2 is YNNKEL (reference sequence). The V and J ends lost 3 bases and 0 bases respectively, with 12 bases between them.

This clone was recorded a few times. The chain has TRBV9 and TRBJ1-3, with D possibly matching TRBD1 (6 bases). Germline CDR1 is SGDLS and CDR2 is YYNGEE. This CDR3 has 15 residues. The V gene lost 1 base and the J gene lost 4 bases, with 12 bases spanning the gap. CDR3 DNA sequence: TGTGCCAGCAGCGTATCCAATGACAGGGGAAACACCATATATTTT. Amino acid sequence: CASSVSNDRGNTIYF.

V usage is TRBV7-9 and J usage is TRBJ1-5, with 7 bases aligning to TRBD1. Per germline, CDR1 SEHNR and CDR2 FQNEAQ (reference sequence). The CDR3 length is 15 residues. The V and J ends lost 5 bases and 5 bases, in that order; junction bases with no gene match: 9. The CDR3 here is CASSHDQGGYQPQHF. The CDR3 DNA follows: TGTGCCAGCAGCCACGATCAGGGGGGATATCAGCCCCAGCATTTT.

The chain combines TRBV5-4 with TRBJ1-6; TRBD1 is a possible D gene (5 bases). V shed 1 base and J shed 5 bases, with 10 bases lying between them. This CDR3 region has 15 residues. CDR1 and CDR2 (germline): SGHNT, YYREEE (reference sequence). CDR3: CASSLPGGNNSPLHF. For the CDR3, the DNA is TGTGCCAGCAGCTTGCCGGGGGGGAATAATTCACCCCTCCACTTT.

The V gene is TRBV5-1, the J gene TRBJ1-4, with D unresolved. From germline, CDR1 is SGHRS and CDR2 YFSETQ. This CDR3 region has 15 residues. Trimming removed 3 bases from V and 3 bases from J, with 12 bases in between. The CDR3 bases are TGCGCCAGCAGCTCTCTGGGAGTCTCTAATGAAAAACTGTTTTTT. Its protein product is CASSSLGVSNEKLFF.

V usage is TRBV5-6 and J usage is TRBJ1-2, with D perhaps matching TRBD1 (5 bases). The ends were cut back, 4 bases at V and 12 bases at J, with 19 bases in the middle. CDR3 size: 13 residues. CDR1 and CDR2 from the germline V gene are SGHDT and YYEEEE. The CDR3 spells CASSRRGVDSHTF. The CDR3 DNA is TGTGCCAGCAGCCGAAGGGGTGTGGATTCCCACACCTTC.

J is TRBJ2-2 and V is TRBV7-2, with 7 bases matching TRBD1. J lost 3 bases, V lost 2 bases, and 6 bases had no gene match. The CDR3 length is 16 residues. Germline-derived CDR1 and CDR2 are SGHTA and FQGNSA. The CDR3: CASSLFRTGDTGELFF. In DNA, the CDR3 is TGTGCCAGCAGCTTATTCCGGACAGGCGACACCGGGGAGCTGTTTTTT.

The genes are TRBV7-9 and TRBJ1-1; D gene uncertain. CDR1 SEHNR and CDR2 FQNEAQ come from the germline V gene (reference sequence). Trimming cost V 0 bases and J 5 bases, with 4 bases left between them. The CDR3 loop spans 12 amino acids. The CDR3 DNA reads as TGTGCCAGCAGCTTAGCCGGGACTGAAGCTTTCTTT. It codes for CASSLAGTEAFF. The whole variable domain, filled in from reference TRBV7-9 and TRBJ1-1, reads DTGVSQNPRHKITKRGQNVTFRCDPISEHNRLYWYRQTLGQGPEFLTYFQNEAQLEKSRLLSDRFSAERPKGSFSTLEIQRTEQGDSAMYLCASSLAGTEAFFGQGTRLTVV.

The chain combines TRBV28 with TRBJ2-1; the match to TRBD2 covers 15 bases. The germline CDR1 and CDR2 sequences are MDHEN and SYDVKM. J lost 3 bases, V lost 5 bases, and 5 bases had no gene match. This CDR3 is 17 amino acids long. CDR3 loop: CASSGTSGGPLYNEQFF. The CDR3 nucleotides read TGTGCCAGCAGTGGGACTAGCGGGGGGCCTCTCTACAATGAGCAGTTCTTC.

Worth noting for this clone: The junction differs from germline at one of its ends, possibly a read error. This chain joins TRBV20-1 and TRBJ1-2, with a tentative D call TRBD1 (5 bases). The CDR3 sequence is 9 residues long. Per the germline V gene, CDR1 is DFQATT and CDR2 is SNEGSKA (reference sequence). CDR3 nucleotides: TGCAGTGCCTTTAGGGGCTTTGACTTC. This sequence encodes CSAFRGFDF.

This clone was observed a handful of times. The V and J genes are TRBV28 and TRBJ2-1; tentatively, D is TRBD2 (6 bases). V lost 7 bases to trimming and J lost 9 bases, with 16 bases between them. Germline-derived CDR1 and CDR2 are MDHEN and SYDVKM. CDR3 length: 13 residues. The CDR3 nucleotides read TGTGCCAGCAACCGCCCCGGGAGTACTGAGCAGTTCTTC. The encoded protein is CASNRPGSTEQFF.

The DNA of the CDR3 is TGTGCCAGCAGCGTAGTAACAGATACGCAGTATTTT. Its translation: CASSVVTDTQYF. The gene calls are TRBV9 and TRBJ2-3; D is unresolved. This CDR3 region has 12 residues. The V gene lost 0 bases and the J gene lost 3 bases, with 2 bases spanning the gap. Germline CDR1 is SGDLS and CDR2 is YYNGEE.

The chain joins TRBV5-1 to TRBJ1-1; D is perhaps TRBD1 (5 bases). Trimming removed 2 bases at V and 1 base at J, with 12 bases between. This CDR3 has 15 residues. Germline values: CDR1 SGHRS, CDR2 YFSETQ. The CDR3 loop is CASSFMGLENTEAFF. The CDR3 DNA is TGCGCCAGCAGCTTTATGGGGCTGGAGAACACTGAAGCTTTCTTT.

This clone showed up just a few times. The J gene is TRBJ1-1, the V gene TRBV19; D remains unclear. The V and J ends lost 7 bases and 3 bases respectively, with 12 bases between them. Germline CDR1 and CDR2: LNHDA and SQIVND (reference sequence). The CDR3 runs 13 residues. The CDR3 loop reads CASTHGVHTEAFF. The CDR3 DNA reads TGTGCCAGTACCCACGGGGTTCACACTGAAGCTTTCTTT.

This clone came up once. This chain joins TRBV29-1 and TRBJ1-2; D unclear. The V gene lost 4 bases and the J gene lost 2 bases, with 5 bases spanning the gap. Germline-derived CDR1 and CDR2 are SQVTM and ANQGSEA. The CDR3 is 11 amino acids. CDR3 sequence (DNA): TGCAGCGTTGGAGAGAACTATGGCTACACCTTC. It translates to CSVGENYGYTF.

This chain uses TRBV6-4 with TRBJ2-1; TRBD2 aligns across 11 bases. The V gene's germline CDR1 is MRHNA and CDR2 SNTAGT. The junction had 10 bases not matched to a gene; V was cut back by 5 bases and J by 4 bases. The CDR3 has 17 residues. The CDR3 here is CASSLFPTSGGYNEQFF. The CDR3 coding sequence is TGTGCCAGCAGTCTATTCCCTACTAGCGGGGGTTACAATGAGCAGTTCTTC.